Listed below are T cell receptor beta chains from one sample, sequenced in a study of cytomegalovirus exposure and HLA in healthy donors. Data came from immunoSEQ multiplex PCR; TCRdb stores just in-frame clones and leaves some out. The sample lists 110,000 to 150,000 clones, roughly 72% occurring once. The specimen sequenced was PBMCs. The receptors originated from a man aged 40-50 years in good health and CMV-seronegative. Both conserved end residues are part of each CDR3. Fields, in order: CDR3 protein, CDR3 DNA, V gene, J gene, D gene, CDR3 length, clone size. A D gene is named only where the DNA matches it firmly. Clone sizes are given selectively: once, few, many, or a class where the clone is expanded.

CDR3 protein: CASSLGPSGAEETQYF
CDR3 DNA: TGCGCCAGCAGCTTGGGCCCTAGCGGGGCAGAAGAGACCCAGTACTTC
V gene: TRBV5-1
J gene: TRBJ2-5
D gene: TRBD2
CDR3 length: 16
clone size: NA

CDR3 protein: CASSLGQQSTYEQYF
CDR3 DNA: TGTGCCAGCAGTTTAGGACAGCAATCAACCTACGAGCAGTACTTC
V gene: TRBV27
J gene: TRBJ2-7
D gene: NA
CDR3 length: 15
clone size: NA

CDR3 protein: CASSYGGQGRETQYF
CDR3 DNA: TGTGCCAGCAGTTACGGGGGACAGGGAAGGGAGACCCAGTACTTC
V gene: TRBV6-6
J gene: TRBJ2-5
D gene: TRBD1
CDR3 length: 15
clone size: NA

CDR3 protein: CASSFTVTGELFF
CDR3 DNA: TGTGCCAGCAGTTTCACAGTCACCGGGGAGCTGTTTTTT
V gene: TRBV2
J gene: TRBJ2-2
D gene: NA
CDR3 length: 13
clone size: NA

CDR3 protein: CASSTGHGPFF
CDR3 DNA: TGTGCCAGTTCGACAGGCCACGGGCCGTTCTTC
V gene: TRBV19
J gene: TRBJ2-1
D gene: NA
CDR3 length: 11
clone size: NA

CDR3 protein: CASRLDFSGANVLTF
CDR3 DNA: TGTGCCAGCAGGCTAGACTTCTCTGGGGCCAACGTCCTGACTTTC
V gene: TRBV6-5
J gene: TRBJ2-6
D gene: NA
CDR3 length: 15
clone size: NA

CDR3 protein: CASSQTTGLTAFF
CDR3 DNA: TGTGCCAGCAGTCAAACAACAGGGTTAACAGCTTTCTTT
V gene: TRBV6-5
J gene: TRBJ1-1
D gene: NA
CDR3 length: 13
clone size: NA

CDR3 protein: CASSMSATGDQPQHF
CDR3 DNA: TGTGCCAGTAGTATGAGTGCGACAGGGGATCAGCCCCAGCATTTT
V gene: TRBV19
J gene: TRBJ1-5
D gene: TRBD1
CDR3 length: 15
clone size: NA

CDR3 protein: CASSEVGTNLSSPLHF
CDR3 DNA: TGTGCCAGCAGTGAAGTGGGGACAAATTTGAGTTCACCCCTCCACTTT
V gene: TRBV2
J gene: TRBJ1-6
D gene: NA
CDR3 length: 16
clone size: NA

CDR3 protein: CASATGRDYNEQFF
CDR3 DNA: TGTGCCAGCGCGACAGGGAGAGACTACAATGAGCAGTTCTTC
V gene: TRBV18
J gene: TRBJ2-1
D gene: TRBD1
CDR3 length: 14
clone size: NA

CDR3 protein: CASSRERSHNEQFF
CDR3 DNA: TGTGCCAGCAGCCGGGAGAGATCCCACAATGAGCAGTTCTTC
V gene: TRBV7-2
J gene: TRBJ2-1
D gene: NA
CDR3 length: 14
clone size: few

CDR3 protein: CASRLTGGGKGYTF
CDR3 DNA: TGTGCCAGCAGATTAACAGGGGGCGGAAAAGGCTACACCTTC
V gene: TRBV28
J gene: TRBJ1-2
D gene: TRBD1
CDR3 length: 14
clone size: NA

CDR3 protein: CASSQDQARGLKQYF
CDR3 DNA: TGCGCCAGCAGCCAAGATCAAGCCAGGGGGCTTAAGCAGTACTTC
V gene: TRBV4-1
J gene: TRBJ2-7
D gene: TRBD1
CDR3 length: 15
clone size: NA

CDR3 protein: CASSQGASGWETQYF
CDR3 DNA: TGTGCCAGCAGCCAAGGGGCTAGCGGTTGGGAGACCCAGTACTTC
V gene: TRBV7-2
J gene: TRBJ2-5
D gene: TRBD2
CDR3 length: 15
clone size: once

CDR3 protein: CASSAGTPHEQYF
CDR3 DNA: TGTGCCAGCAGCGCCGGGACTCCCCACGAGCAGTACTTC
V gene: TRBV7-9
J gene: TRBJ2-7
D gene: NA
CDR3 length: 13
clone size: NA

CDR3 protein: CASSAGQLLNAYGYTF
CDR3 DNA: TGTGCCAGCAGCGCGGGACAGCTACTAAACGCCTATGGCTACACCTTC
V gene: TRBV9
J gene: TRBJ1-2
D gene: TRBD1
CDR3 length: 16
clone size: NA

CDR3 protein: CASSLTPGHAGNIQYF
CDR3 DNA: TGCGCCAGCAGCTTGACGCCTGGACATGCCGGAAACATTCAGTACTTC
V gene: TRBV5-1
J gene: TRBJ2-4
D gene: NA
CDR3 length: 16
clone size: NA

CDR3 protein: CASSLVGSASYEQYF
CDR3 DNA: TGTGCCAGCAGCTTAGTTGGTAGCGCCTCCTACGAGCAGTACTTC
V gene: TRBV7-2
J gene: TRBJ2-7
D gene: NA
CDR3 length: 15
clone size: NA

CDR3 protein: CASSRTGGTYEQYF
CDR3 DNA: TGCGCCAGCAGCCGGACAGGGGGAACTTACGAGCAGTACTTC
V gene: TRBV5-1
J gene: TRBJ2-7
D gene: TRBD1
CDR3 length: 14
clone size: NA

CDR3 protein: CASSPGVSNQPQHF
CDR3 DNA: TGCGCCAGCAGCCCCGGAGTAAGCAATCAGCCCCAGCATTTT
V gene: TRBV5-1
J gene: TRBJ1-5
D gene: NA
CDR3 length: 14
clone size: NA

CDR3 protein: CASSYQKRGTDTQYF
CDR3 DNA: TGTGCCAGCAGCTACCAGAAACGGGGCACAGATACGCAGTATTTT
V gene: TRBV7-3
J gene: TRBJ2-3
D gene: NA
CDR3 length: 15
clone size: NA

CDR3 protein: CASSAGIAGGSDTQYF
CDR3 DNA: TGTGCCAGCAGCGCCGGAATAGCGGGGGGGTCAGATACGCAGTATTTT
V gene: TRBV7-3
J gene: TRBJ2-3
D gene: TRBD2
CDR3 length: 16
clone size: NA

CDR3 protein: CASSESGAPYGYTF
CDR3 DNA: TGCGCCAGCAGTGAGTCTGGGGCACCGTATGGCTACACCTTC
V gene: TRBV10-1
J gene: TRBJ1-2
D gene: NA
CDR3 length: 14
clone size: once

CDR3 protein: CASSPSPSGDFYNEQFF
CDR3 DNA: TGCGCCAGCAGCCCCTCCCCTAGCGGGGACTTTTACAATGAGCAGTTCTTC
V gene: TRBV4-1
J gene: TRBJ2-1
D gene: TRBD2
CDR3 length: 17
clone size: NA

CDR3 protein: CASSVVFRGSTDTQYF
CDR3 DNA: TGTGCCAGCAGCGTAGTTTTCAGGGGGTCCACAGATACGCAGTATTTT
V gene: TRBV9
J gene: TRBJ2-3
D gene: TRBD1
CDR3 length: 16
clone size: NA

CDR3 protein: CASSLESGPHYEQYF
CDR3 DNA: TGTGCCAGCAGCTTAGAATCTGGGCCCCACTACGAGCAGTACTTC
V gene: TRBV11-3
J gene: TRBJ2-7
D gene: NA
CDR3 length: 15
clone size: NA

CDR3 protein: CARAGQGASLYGYTF
CDR3 DNA: TGTGCCAGAGCGGGACAGGGGGCAAGTCTCTATGGCTACACCTTC
V gene: TRBV5-3
J gene: TRBJ1-2
D gene: TRBD1
CDR3 length: 15
clone size: NA

CDR3 protein: CASSHQPSGRPPNEQFF
CDR3 DNA: TGCGCCAGCAGCCACCAACCTAGCGGGCGCCCCCCTAATGAGCAGTTCTTC
V gene: TRBV4-1
J gene: TRBJ2-1
D gene: TRBD2
CDR3 length: 17
clone size: NA

CDR3 protein: CATSRSTGGRNNQPQNF
CDR3 DNA: TGTGCCACCAGCAGATCGACAGGGGGAAGAAACAATCAGCCCCAGAATTTT
V gene: TRBV15
J gene: TRBJ1-5
D gene: TRBD1
CDR3 length: 17
clone size: NA

CDR3 protein: CASSESTLSSGYEQYF
CDR3 DNA: TGCGCCAGCAGTGAGTCGACTCTATCCTCAGGGTACGAGCAGTACTTC
V gene: TRBV10-1
J gene: TRBJ2-7
D gene: NA
CDR3 length: 16
clone size: NA

CDR3 protein: CASSPVPYEQYF
CDR3 DNA: TGTGCCAGCAGCCCGGTTCCCTACGAGCAGTACTTC
V gene: TRBV6-6
J gene: TRBJ2-7
D gene: NA
CDR3 length: 12
clone size: NA

CDR3 protein: CASSEDRGRRETQYF
CDR3 DNA: TGTGCCAGCAGTGAGGACAGGGGGCGCCGGGAGACCCAGTACTTC
V gene: TRBV2
J gene: TRBJ2-5
D gene: TRBD1
CDR3 length: 15
clone size: NA

CDR3 protein: CASSTARQGEETQYF
CDR3 DNA: TGTGCCAGCAGTACTGCCCGGCAGGGTGAGGAGACCCAGTACTTC
V gene: TRBV28
J gene: TRBJ2-5
D gene: NA
CDR3 length: 15
clone size: NA

CDR3 protein: CASSPTPGLADEQFF
CDR3 DNA: TGTGCCAGCAGCCCAACGCCGGGACTAGCCGATGAGCAGTTCTTC
V gene: TRBV7-3
J gene: TRBJ2-1
D gene: TRBD2
CDR3 length: 15
clone size: NA

CDR3 protein: CASSQKSFSGGGQETQYF
CDR3 DNA: TGTGCCAGCAGCCAAAAAAGTTTTAGCGGGGGGGGGCAAGAGACCCAGTACTTC
V gene: TRBV4-2
J gene: TRBJ2-5
D gene: TRBD2
CDR3 length: 18
clone size: NA

CDR3 protein: CASSDTDSEPYGYTF
CDR3 DNA: TGTGCCAGCAGTGACACGGACAGCGAGCCGTATGGCTACACCTTC
V gene: TRBV6-4
J gene: TRBJ1-2
D gene: NA
CDR3 length: 15
clone size: NA

CDR3 protein: CATRVWDYGYTF
CDR3 DNA: TGTGCAACCAGGGTTTGGGACTATGGCTACACCTTC
V gene: TRBV28
J gene: TRBJ1-2
D gene: NA
CDR3 length: 12
clone size: few

CDR3 protein: CASSLDRGREAFF
CDR3 DNA: TGTGCCAGCAGCTTAGACAGGGGGCGTGAAGCTTTCTTT
V gene: TRBV7-8
J gene: TRBJ1-1
D gene: TRBD1
CDR3 length: 13
clone size: NA

CDR3 protein: CASSVAGIANYGYTF
CDR3 DNA: TGTGCCAGCAGCGTGGCAGGGATAGCTAACTATGGCTACACCTTC
V gene: TRBV9
J gene: TRBJ1-2
D gene: NA
CDR3 length: 15
clone size: NA

CDR3 protein: CASSVTGTGGSGANVLTF
CDR3 DNA: TGCGCCAGCAGCGTTACCGGGACAGGGGGCTCTGGGGCCAACGTCCTGACTTTC
V gene: TRBV5-1
J gene: TRBJ2-6
D gene: TRBD1
CDR3 length: 18
clone size: NA

CDR3 protein: CASSPGTGVYEQYF
CDR3 DNA: TGCGCCAGCAGTCCCGGGACAGGGGTCTACGAGCAGTACTTC
V gene: TRBV5-1
J gene: TRBJ2-7
D gene: TRBD1
CDR3 length: 14
clone size: NA

CDR3 protein: CASSLSGTNILYYGYTF
CDR3 DNA: TGTGCCAGCAGTTTATCTGGGACAAATATCCTCTACTATGGCTACACCTTC
V gene: TRBV27
J gene: TRBJ1-2
D gene: NA
CDR3 length: 17
clone size: NA

CDR3 protein: CASSLGAGWIADTQYF
CDR3 DNA: TGTGCCAGCAGCTTAGGAGCGGGATGGATCGCAGATACGCAGTATTTT
V gene: TRBV7-9
J gene: TRBJ2-3
D gene: TRBD2
CDR3 length: 16
clone size: NA

CDR3 protein: CASGEGESQPQHF
CDR3 DNA: TGCGCCAGCGGAGAGGGGGAATCTCAGCCCCAGCATTTT
V gene: TRBV10-2
J gene: TRBJ1-5
D gene: NA
CDR3 length: 13
clone size: NA

CDR3 protein: CASSYGQSTDTQYF
CDR3 DNA: TGTGCCAGCAGTTACGGACAGAGCACAGATACGCAGTATTTT
V gene: TRBV6-6
J gene: TRBJ2-3
D gene: NA
CDR3 length: 14
clone size: NA

CDR3 protein: CATSRDGPDTQYF
CDR3 DNA: TGTGCCACCAGCAGAGATGGGCCAGATACGCAGTATTTT
V gene: TRBV15
J gene: TRBJ2-3
D gene: NA
CDR3 length: 13
clone size: NA

CDR3 protein: CSARTQGSYNEQFF
CDR3 DNA: TGCAGCGCGCGGACACAGGGCTCCTACAATGAGCAGTTCTTC
V gene: TRBV29-1
J gene: TRBJ2-1
D gene: NA
CDR3 length: 14
clone size: few

CDR3 protein: CAIPGRKRGTGELFF
CDR3 DNA: TGTGCCATTCCGGGCCGGAAAAGGGGCACCGGGGAGCTGTTTTTT
V gene: TRBV7-9
J gene: TRBJ2-2
D gene: NA
CDR3 length: 15
clone size: NA

CDR3 protein: CASSLVRREALNRPWETQYF
CDR3 DNA: TGTGCCAGCAGCTTAGTTCGTCGGGAGGCATTAAACCGGCCGTGGGAGACCCAGTACTTC
V gene: TRBV13
J gene: TRBJ2-5
D gene: TRBD2
CDR3 length: 20
clone size: NA

CDR3 protein: CASSLGGPSNEKLFF
CDR3 DNA: TGTGCCAGCAGCTTAGGGGGACCCAGTAATGAAAAACTGTTTTTT
V gene: TRBV14
J gene: TRBJ1-4
D gene: NA
CDR3 length: 15
clone size: few

CDR3 protein: CASSSGTGGSGGDTQYF
CDR3 DNA: TGTGCCAGTAGCAGCGGTACAGGGGGCAGCGGTGGAGATACGCAGTATTTT
V gene: TRBV19
J gene: TRBJ2-3
D gene: TRBD1
CDR3 length: 17
clone size: NA